The 13 T cell receptor beta chains reported below all come from one sample, sequenced in a study of T-cell reconstitution after alpha-beta-depleted transplantation in children. Notes on the study in general: T-cell numbers and diversity one year post-transplant derived largely from freshly generated T cells.

Antigens for these TCRs are unknown. A library of TCRbeta sequences, prepared with unique molecular identifiers, was generated. TCRdb re-called the PCR reads through MiXCR, storing one row per CDR3 protein. Seen here are a few hundred thousand distinct CDR3 sequences, about 7.3% observed once, and the top ten hold 9.1%. The source material was peripheral blood, sampled 360 days after TCRalphabeta/CD19-depleted stem cell transplant. All receptors derive from a female patient between 2 and 15 years old who had a stem cell transplant for Fanconi anemia, so the T cells may come from the graft donor.

This clonotype was recorded at least ten times. V usage is TRBV27 and J usage is TRBJ2-3; 10 bases fit TRBD1. This CDR3 contains 15 residues. Looked up from germline, CDR1 is MNHEY and CDR2 is SMNVEV (reference sequence). Germline trimming cut 4 bases from V and 4 bases from J; bases unmatched to any gene: 5. CDR3 amino acids: CASSSLGQGADTQYF. Written as DNA, the CDR3 is TGTGCCAGCAGTTCTCTAGGACAGGGGGCAGATACGCAGTATTTT.

The chain recombines TRBV3-1 with TRBJ2-7; a possible D gene is TRBD1 (5 bases). V lost 2 bases and J lost 6, with 17 bases in between. Per the germline V gene, CDR1 is LGHDT and CDR2 is YNNKEL (reference sequence). The CDR3 consists of 15 residues. CDR3 coding DNA: TGTGCCAGCAGCCAAAATGTGGCAGGGATATCCGAGCAGTACTTC. Its translation: CASSQNVAGISEQYF.

This clonotype was detected many times. The CDR3 sequence is CSAHANVLTF. CDR3 DNA sequence: TGCAGTGCACATGCCAACGTCCTGACTTTC. The chain couples TRBV20-1 to TRBJ2-6; D is uncertain. The CDR3 is 10 amino acids. V lost 6 bases and J lost 7, with 4 bases in between. Looked up from germline, CDR1 is DFQATT and CDR2 is SNEGSKA (reference sequence).

There are a few counts of this clonotype. The chain employs TRBV3-1 and TRBJ1-2; D gene ambiguous. CDR3 length: 15 amino acids. Germline V gene sequence: CDR1 LGHDT, CDR2 YNNKEL (reference sequence). V was cut by 0 bases and J by 5 bases, with 13 bases left in between. CDR3 nucleotides: TGTGCCAGCAGCCAAGAGAGGATAACGTCTTATGGCTACACCTTC. Encoded protein: CASSQERITSYGYTF.

At least ten counts were recorded for this clonotype. This chain uses TRBV18 with TRBJ2-7; 7 bases agree with TRBD1. CDR1 and CDR2 (germline): KGHSH, LQKENI. V shed 4 bases, J shed 2 bases, and the junction held 5 bases outside the gene matches. The CDR3 runs to 14 residues. CDR3 coding DNA: TGTGCCAGCTCACAAAGGGGGCTCACCTACGAGCAGTACTTC. As protein: CASSQRGLTYEQYF.

This clonotype was counted many times. This sequence joins TRBV10-3 and TRBJ2-5, with D possibly matching TRBD2 (5 bases). This CDR3 spans 16 amino acids. Between the trimmed V and J ends, which lost 2 bases and 5 bases, there was a span of 18 bases. Germline V lookup: CDR1 ENHRY, CDR2 SYGVKD. The CDR3 DNA is TGTGCCATCAGTGAGGAACCGGGGATTCGAGGGGAGACCCAGTACTTC. It yields the protein CAISEEPGIRGETQYF.

This clonotype has a handful of counts. The chain carries TRBV20-1 and TRBJ2-7, with 9 nucleotides matching TRBD1. This CDR3 spans 14 amino acids. Germline V gene sequence: CDR1 DFQATT, CDR2 SNEGSKA (reference sequence). Trimming at V came to 3 bases and at J to 1 base, leaving 4 bases not matched to a gene. The CDR3 loop reads CSARTGGGSYEQYF. The CDR3 DNA is TGCAGTGCTAGGACAGGGGGGGGATCCTACGAGCAGTACTTC.

Many counts were recorded for this clonotype. The chain has TRBV12-3 or TRBV12-4 and TRBJ2-7, with TRBD2 as a possible D gene (6 bases). With 3 bases removed from V and 5 bases from J, the gap between germline ends came to 11 bases. The CDR3 contains 13 residues. CDR3 nucleotide sequence: TGTGCCAGCAGTTTTTTGGGGGGTAACGAGCAGTACTTC. Translation gives CASSFLGGNEQYF.

This clonotype was detected ten times or more. The gene calls are TRBV6-1 and TRBJ1-2; unclear D gene. V gave up 5 bases and J gave up 1 base, with 11 bases separating them. The CDR3 is made up of 14 amino acids. Looked up from germline, CDR1 is MNHNS and CDR2 is SASEGT. The CDR3 loop is CASSQPYGNYGYTF. The CDR3 coding sequence is TGTGCCAGCAGTCAACCTTACGGTAACTATGGCTACACCTTC.

This clonotype appeared many times. The rearrangement joins TRBV10-3 to TRBJ2-7, with 7 positions matching TRBD2. The V gene end was trimmed by 7 bases and the J gene end by 2 bases; junction bases not matched to a gene: 8. The CDR3 runs to 14 residues. CDR1 is ENHRY, CDR2 SYGVKD, per germline. The CDR3 is CAITWTRSAYEQYV. The CDR3 DNA reads TGTGCCATCACCTGGACTAGGTCCGCCTACGAGCAGTACGTC.

There are a few counts of this clonotype. The chain is built from TRBV28 and TRBJ1-6; D uncertain. CDR3 size: 13 residues. In germline, CDR1 is MDHEN, CDR2 SYDVKM. The V end lost 7 bases, the J end lost 10 bases, and 14 bases lay between the germline ends. In nucleotides, the CDR3 is TGTGCCAGCATTGGTATTCTACGGTCACCCCTCCACTTT. Amino acid sequence: CASIGILRSPLHF.

This clonotype was detected many times. The rearrangement joins TRBV3-1 to TRBJ1-6; D gene uncertain. Germline values: CDR1 LGHDT, CDR2 YNNKEL (reference sequence). CDR3 size: 13 residues. V was trimmed by 3 bases and J by 9 bases, leaving 9 bases between them. CDR3 amino acids: CASSQSLGSPLHF. In DNA, the CDR3 is TGTGCCAGCAGCCAGTCGCTAGGTTCACCCCTCCACTTT.

This clonotype was seen many times. This chain joins TRBV6-5 and TRBJ1-2; no clear D. CDR3 length: 15 residues. Germline V gene lookup returns CDR1 MNHEY and CDR2 SVGAGI. V was cut by 0 bases and J by 2 bases, with 10 bases left in between. The CDR3 nucleotides read TGTGCCAGCAGTTACTCGAGGCAGGCCAACTATGGCTACACCTTC. It codes for CASSYSRQANYGYTF.